The present T cell receptor beta chain was sequenced within a study of blood T cell repertoires in COVID-19. Study-level information: The United States, Italy and Spain provided the acute and convalescent COVID-19 samples. PBMCs, B-cell-depleted T cells, or T cells provided the cDNA or gDNA that made up the material.

Data came from immunoSEQ multiplex PCR; TCRdb stores just in-frame clones and leaves some out. This sample yields around 220,000 clones, of which 75% to 85% are seen a single time; around 7% belongs to the top ten. From germline, CDR1 is SGHNT and CDR2 YYREEE (reference sequence). The germline V and J ends were trimmed by 0 bases and 6 bases, with 10 bases remaining between them. This CDR3 region has 13 residues. The sample comprised PBMCs or T cells enriched from blood (not recorded which). This TCR was sampled from a woman aged 40 to 50 with acute COVID-19. The genes are TRBV5-4 and TRBJ2-7; D remains ambiguous. The CDR3: CASSLGLNSEQYF. For the CDR3, the DNA is TGTGCCAGCAGCTTGGGCCTAAATTCCGAGCAGTACTTC.